These 14 T cell receptor beta chains came from one sample sequenced in a study of blood T cell repertoires in COVID-19. Profiled with immunoSEQ multiplex PCR; TCRdb holds only in-frame clones, not every one. The sample consists of roughly 170,000 clones, approximately 80% of them appearing once. Sequencing was done on a sample of peripheral blood. The receptors were sampled from a human donor in a cohort sampled during active COVID-19.

V usage is TRBV7-2 and J usage is TRBJ2-5; D might be TRBD2 (7 bases). V lost 1 base and J lost 2, with 11 bases in between. This CDR3 is 15 amino acids long. Germline V CDR1 and CDR2: SGHTA, FQGNSA. In DNA form, the CDR3 reads TGTGCCAGCAGCTTAGGCGGGGGCGTACAAGAGACCCAGTACTTC. It specifies CASSLGGGVQETQYF.

The chain recombines TRBV5-1 with TRBJ1-1; maybe TRBD1 (6 bases). This CDR3 region has 13 residues. Trimming stripped 1 base from V and 7 bases from J, with 11 bases between. Germline V gene data show CDR1 as SGHRS and CDR2 as YFSETQ. The CDR3 protein is CASSLTQGDEAFF. Here the CDR3 DNA reads TGCGCCAGCAGCTTGACACAGGGAGATGAAGCTTTCTTT.

The table lists this clone with a count of one. J is TRBJ1-1 and V is TRBV18; 8 nucleotides align to TRBD1. Germline CDR1 is KGHSH and CDR2 is LQKENI. There are 13 residues in the CDR3. The ends lost 6 bases at V and 10 bases at J; junction bases unmatched: 10. The chain's CDR3 is CASSPYGQGGAFF. The CDR3, as DNA: TGTGCCAGCTCCCCCTATGGACAGGGTGGAGCTTTCTTT.

This clone was found a few times. The V gene is TRBV24-1, the J gene TRBJ2-1; 9 bases map to TRBD2. From germline, CDR1 is KGHDR and CDR2 SFDVKD. This CDR3 has 19 residues. The V segment lost 5 bases and the J segment 1 base; nucleotides outside the gene matches: 14. CDR3 in DNA: TGTGCCACCAGTGCGGACGGCGGGGGGGACGTCTGGTCCTACAATGAGCAGTTCTTC. Translation: CATSADGGGDVWSYNEQFF.

CDR3 nucleotides: TGTGCCAGCAGCTTAGGTCCTAGCGGGGGACACCAAGAGACCCAGTACTTC. Amino acids: CASSLGPSGGHQETQYF. This rearrangement joins TRBV7-2 to TRBJ2-5; 10 bases map to TRBD2. The CDR3 covers 17 residues. J gave up 0 bases and V 1 base, and 5 bases lay outside the gene matches. Per germline, CDR1 SGHTA and CDR2 FQGNSA.

V is TRBV14 and J is TRBJ2-5; D perhaps matches TRBD2 (7 bases). The CDR3 is made up of 17 amino acids. V lost 0 bases and J lost 5, with 19 bases in between. Germline V gene data show CDR1 as SGHDN and CDR2 as FVKESK. The CDR3, as DNA: TGTGCCAGCAGCCAAGAGGAGAGACAGGACGGGGGGGAGACCCAGTACTTC. It is translated as CASSQEERQDGGETQYF. The variable domain in full, completed from reference TRBV14 and TRBJ2-5, reads EAGVTQFPSHSVIEKGQTVTLRCDPISGHDNLYWYRRVMGKEIKFLLHFVKESKQDESGMPNNRFLAERTGGTYSTLKVQPAELEDSGVYFCASSQEERQDGGETQYFGPGTRLLVL.

The chain couples TRBV10-3 to TRBJ2-7, with D perhaps matching TRBD1 (6 bases). Trimming pared 1 base from V and 0 bases from J, leaving 13 bases between. The CDR3 is 16 residues long. Per the germline V gene, CDR1 is ENHRY and CDR2 is SYGVKD. The CDR3 DNA is TGTGCCATCAGTGAGTACCGGGACACGAGCTCCTACGAGCAGTACTTC. Encoded protein: CAISEYRDTSSYEQYF.

The chain recombines TRBV7-3 with TRBJ2-1, with 7 bases that match TRBD1. CDR1 and CDR2 (germline): SGHTA, FQGTGA. This CDR3 has 15 residues. Trimming took 3 bases from V and 0 from J; bases not matched to a gene: 2. CDR3 protein: CASSLTGSSYNEQFF. For the CDR3, the DNA is TGTGCCAGCAGCTTGACAGGGAGCTCCTACAATGAGCAGTTCTTC.

The J gene is TRBJ2-5, the V gene TRBV12-5; D unclear. The CDR3 totals 12 residues. With 7 bases removed from V and 4 bases from J, the gap between germline ends came to 10 bases. Per the germline V gene, CDR1 is LGHNT and CDR2 is FRNRAP. Written as DNA, the CDR3 is TGTGCTAGTGCCACGAGAGTAGAGACCCAGTACTTC. Its protein product is CASATRVETQYF.

This clone was counted only a few times. CDR3 region: CASSQVGREETQYF. Here the CDR3 DNA reads TGTGCCAGCAGCCAAGTGGGCAGGGAAGAGACCCAGTACTTC. This chain links TRBV3-1 (or the pseudogene TRBV3-2) with TRBJ2-5, with D possibly matching TRBD1 (5 bases). CDR3 size: 14 residues. Germline CDR1 reads LGHDT; CDR2 reads YNNKEL (reference sequence). V lost 1 base, J lost 3 bases, and 9 bases lay in between.

The chain recombines TRBV15 with TRBJ1-1; the D is unclear. The CDR3 length is 15 residues. Germline V gene sequence: CDR1 LNHNV, CDR2 YYDKDF (reference sequence). Deletions cut 0 bases from V and 1 base from J, with 9 bases between. This CDR3 is CATSRDRLPNTEAFF. The CDR3 DNA follows: TGTGCCACCAGCAGAGACAGACTCCCGAACACTGAAGCTTTCTTT.

This clone was seen a few times. This rearrangement joins TRBV10-2 to TRBJ2-7; TRBD2 agrees at 10 bases. Germline CDR1 and CDR2: WSHSY and SAAADI. Trimming took 6 bases from V and 4 from J; bases not matched to a gene: 12. The CDR3 spans 16 residues. The CDR3 sequence is CASRARGLAGGYEQYF. DNA for the CDR3: TGCGCCAGCAGAGCCAGAGGGTTAGCGGGGGGTTACGAGCAGTACTTC.

The chain recombines TRBV19 with TRBJ1-2, with TRBD1 identical over 8 bases. V shed 9 bases and J 7 bases; nucleotides not matched to a gene: 16. This CDR3 has 15 residues. Germline V gene sequence: CDR1 LNHDA, CDR2 SQIVND (reference sequence). The CDR3 DNA sequence: TGTGCCAGCGGGGTTACGACCAGGGGGCTCGGTGGCTACACCTTC. Protein product: CASGVTTRGLGGYTF.

The rearrangement uses TRBV9 and TRBJ2-7, with 8 nucleotides matching TRBD1. The CDR3 sequence is 15 residues long. The V gene's germline CDR1 is SGDLS and CDR2 YYNGEE. V shed 4 bases, J shed 3 bases, and the junction held 9 bases outside the gene matches. The CDR3 sequence is CASSSPGTGDYEQYF. CDR3 in DNA: TGTGCCAGCAGCTCTCCTGGGACAGGAGACTACGAGCAGTACTTC.